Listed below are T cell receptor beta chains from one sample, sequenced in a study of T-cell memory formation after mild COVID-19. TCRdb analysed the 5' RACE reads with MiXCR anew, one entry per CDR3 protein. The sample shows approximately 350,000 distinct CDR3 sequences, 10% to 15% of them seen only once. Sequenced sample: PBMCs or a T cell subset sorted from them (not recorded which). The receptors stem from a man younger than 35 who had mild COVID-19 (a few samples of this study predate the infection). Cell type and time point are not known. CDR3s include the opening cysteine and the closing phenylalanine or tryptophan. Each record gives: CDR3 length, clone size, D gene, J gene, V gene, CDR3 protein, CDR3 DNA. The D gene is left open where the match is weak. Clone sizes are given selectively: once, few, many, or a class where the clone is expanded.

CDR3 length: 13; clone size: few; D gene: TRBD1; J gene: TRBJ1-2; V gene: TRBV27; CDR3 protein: CASSNRGSDGYTF; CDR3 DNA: TGTGCCAGCAGCAACAGGGGGTCGGATGGCTACACCTTC
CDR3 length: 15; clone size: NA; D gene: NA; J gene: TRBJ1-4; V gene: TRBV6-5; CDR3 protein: CASSYVGGWNEKLFF; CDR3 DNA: TGTGCCAGCAGTTACGTAGGGGGGTGGAATGAAAAACTGTTTTTT
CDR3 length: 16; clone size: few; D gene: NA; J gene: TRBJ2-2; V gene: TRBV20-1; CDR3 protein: CSARDIRGANTGELFF; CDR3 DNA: TGCAGTGCTAGAGATATACGAGGAGCGAACACCGGGGAGCTGTTTTTT
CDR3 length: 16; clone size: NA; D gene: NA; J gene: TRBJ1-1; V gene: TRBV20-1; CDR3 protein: CSAREPSGERYTEAFF; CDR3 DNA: TGCAGTGCTAGAGAGCCGAGCGGGGAACGATACACTGAAGCTTTCTTT
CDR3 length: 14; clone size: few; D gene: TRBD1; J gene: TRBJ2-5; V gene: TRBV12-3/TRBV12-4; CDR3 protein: CASSPTGVRETQYF; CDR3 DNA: TGTGCCAGCAGTCCGACAGGGGTACGGGAGACCCAGTACTTC
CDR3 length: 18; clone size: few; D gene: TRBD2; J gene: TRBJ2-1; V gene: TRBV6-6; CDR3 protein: CASSSWTGRGVPVNEQFF; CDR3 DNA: TGTGCCAGCAGCTCCTGGACGGGGCGGGGGGTCCCGGTCAATGAGCAGTTCTTC
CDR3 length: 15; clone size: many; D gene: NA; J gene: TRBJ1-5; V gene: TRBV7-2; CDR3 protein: CASSFNREPHQPQHF; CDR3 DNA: TGTGCCAGCAGCTTCAACAGGGAACCGCATCAGCCCCAGCATTTT
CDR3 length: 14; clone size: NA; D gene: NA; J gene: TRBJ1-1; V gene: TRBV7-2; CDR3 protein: CASSLWEGLAEAFF; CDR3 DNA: TGTGCCAGCAGCTTATGGGAGGGGTTAGCTGAAGCTTTCTTT
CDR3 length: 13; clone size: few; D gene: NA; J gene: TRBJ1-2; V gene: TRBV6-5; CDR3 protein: CASKGLGNYGYTF; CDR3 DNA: TGTGCCAGCAAGGGTCTGGGGAACTATGGCTACACCTTC
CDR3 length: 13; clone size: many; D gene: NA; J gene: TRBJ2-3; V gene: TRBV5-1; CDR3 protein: CASSLGTTDTQYF; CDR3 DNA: TGTGCCAGCAGCCTCGGGACCACAGATACGCAGTATTTT
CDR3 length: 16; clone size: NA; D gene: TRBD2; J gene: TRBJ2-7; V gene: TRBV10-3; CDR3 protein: CAISESSGGLPYEQYF; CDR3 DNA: TGTGCCATCAGTGAATCGAGCGGGGGGCTACCCTACGAGCAGTACTTC
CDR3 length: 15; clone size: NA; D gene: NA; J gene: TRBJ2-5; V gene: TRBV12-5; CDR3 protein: CASGYQTGPQETQYF; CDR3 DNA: TGTGCTAGTGGTTATCAAACAGGGCCCCAAGAGACCCAGTACTTC
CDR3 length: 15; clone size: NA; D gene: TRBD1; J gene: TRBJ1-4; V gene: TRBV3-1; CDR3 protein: CASSSQGQFGEKLFF; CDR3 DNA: TGTGCCAGCAGCTCACAGGGGCAGTTCGGTGAAAAACTGTTTTTT
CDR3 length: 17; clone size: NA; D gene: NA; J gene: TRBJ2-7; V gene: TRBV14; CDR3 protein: CASSHTPWPTPTYEQYF; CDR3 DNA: TGTGCCAGCAGCCACACCCCTTGGCCCACTCCGACCTACGAGCAGTACTTC
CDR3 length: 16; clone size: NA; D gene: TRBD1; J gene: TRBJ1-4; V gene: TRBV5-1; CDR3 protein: CASSVGQSATNEKLFF; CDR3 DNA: TGCGCCAGCAGCGTGGGACAGAGTGCAACTAATGAAAAACTGTTTTTT
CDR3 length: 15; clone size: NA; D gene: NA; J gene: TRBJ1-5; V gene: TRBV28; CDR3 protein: CASSFRRGYNQPQHF; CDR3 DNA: TGTGCCAGCAGTTTTCGCAGGGGCTACAATCAGCCCCAGCATTTT
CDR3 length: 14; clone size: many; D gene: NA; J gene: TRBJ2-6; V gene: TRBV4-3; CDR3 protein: CASSPRNGANVLTF; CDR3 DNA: TGCGCCAGCAGCCCCCGAAATGGGGCCAACGTCCTGACTTTC
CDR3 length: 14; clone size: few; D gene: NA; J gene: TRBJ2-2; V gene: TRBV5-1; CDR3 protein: CASSLFDGDGELFF; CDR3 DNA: TGCGCCAGCAGCTTATTCGATGGCGACGGGGAGCTGTTTTTT
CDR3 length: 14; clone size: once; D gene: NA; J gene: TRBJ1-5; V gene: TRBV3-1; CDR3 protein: CASSQGASNQPQHF; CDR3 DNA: TGTGCCAGCAGCCAAGGGGCCAGCAATCAGCCCCAGCATTTT
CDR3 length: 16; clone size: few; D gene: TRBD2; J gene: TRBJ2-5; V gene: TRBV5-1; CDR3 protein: CASRRTSGGTGETQYF; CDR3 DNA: TGCGCCAGCCGACGGACTAGCGGGGGCACAGGGGAGACCCAGTACTTC
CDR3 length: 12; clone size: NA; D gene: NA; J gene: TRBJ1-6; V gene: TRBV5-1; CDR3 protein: CASSGGFSPLHF; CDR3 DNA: TGCGCCAGCAGCGGGGGGTTCTCACCCCTCCACTTT
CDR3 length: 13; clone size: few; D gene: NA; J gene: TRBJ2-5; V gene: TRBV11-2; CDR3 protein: CASRGMREETQYF; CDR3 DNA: TGTGCCAGCAGGGGGATGCGGGAAGAGACCCAGTACTTC
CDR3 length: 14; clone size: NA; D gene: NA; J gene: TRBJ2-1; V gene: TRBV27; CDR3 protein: CASSIRDEDNEQFF; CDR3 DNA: TGTGCCAGCAGTATCCGGGATGAGGACAATGAGCAGTTCTTC
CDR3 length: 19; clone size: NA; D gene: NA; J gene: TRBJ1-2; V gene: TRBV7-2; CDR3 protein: CASSLALFAREPRNYGYTF; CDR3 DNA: TGTGCCAGCAGCTTAGCGCTTTTCGCCAGAGAGCCACGGAACTATGGCTACACCTTC
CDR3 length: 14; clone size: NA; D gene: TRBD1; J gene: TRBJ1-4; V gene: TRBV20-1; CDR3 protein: CSAGSGGPNEKLFF; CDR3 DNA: TGCAGTGCTGGATCAGGGGGGCCTAATGAAAAACTGTTTTTT
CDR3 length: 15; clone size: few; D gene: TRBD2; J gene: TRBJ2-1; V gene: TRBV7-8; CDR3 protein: CASSLGAGGENEQFF; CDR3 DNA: TGTGCCAGCAGCTTAGGGGCGGGGGGTGAAAATGAGCAGTTCTTC
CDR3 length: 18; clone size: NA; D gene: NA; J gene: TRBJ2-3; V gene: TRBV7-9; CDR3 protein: CASSLGEEAVHGTDTQYF; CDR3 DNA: TGTGCCAGCAGCTTAGGGGAGGAAGCGGTCCACGGCACAGATACGCAGTATTTT
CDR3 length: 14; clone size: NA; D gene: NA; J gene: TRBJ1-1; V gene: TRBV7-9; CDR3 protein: CASSPGTLNTEAFF; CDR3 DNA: TGTGCCAGCAGCCCTGGGACACTTAACACTGAAGCTTTCTTT
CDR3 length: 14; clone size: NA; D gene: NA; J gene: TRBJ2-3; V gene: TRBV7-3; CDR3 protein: CASSPRWLSDTQYF; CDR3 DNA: TGTGCCAGCAGCCCTCGATGGCTCTCAGATACGCAGTATTTT
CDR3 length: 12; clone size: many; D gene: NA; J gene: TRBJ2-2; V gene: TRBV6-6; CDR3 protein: CASSVNPGELFF; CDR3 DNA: TGTGCCAGCAGTGTTAACCCGGGGGAGCTGTTTTTT
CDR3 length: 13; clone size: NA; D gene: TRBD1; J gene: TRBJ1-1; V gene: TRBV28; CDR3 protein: CASSPGGQGSAFF; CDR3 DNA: TGTGCCAGCAGTCCAGGGGGACAGGGTTCGGCTTTCTTT
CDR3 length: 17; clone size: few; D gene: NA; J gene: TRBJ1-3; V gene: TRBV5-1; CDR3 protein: CASSQDETAISGNTIYF; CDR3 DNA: TGCGCCAGCAGCCAAGACGAGACAGCCATCTCTGGAAACACCATATATTTT
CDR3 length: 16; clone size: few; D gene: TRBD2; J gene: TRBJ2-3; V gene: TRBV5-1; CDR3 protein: CASSLASGYMGDTQYF; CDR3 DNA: TGCGCCAGCAGCTTGGCTAGCGGATACATGGGAGATACGCAGTATTTT
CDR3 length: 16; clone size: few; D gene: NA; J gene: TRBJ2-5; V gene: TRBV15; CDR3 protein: CATSRGGRGYQETQYF; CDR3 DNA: TGTGCCACCAGCAGAGGGGGCAGGGGATACCAAGAGACCCAGTACTTC
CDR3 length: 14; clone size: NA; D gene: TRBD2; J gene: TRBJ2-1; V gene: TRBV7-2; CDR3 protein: CASRRLADSNEQFF; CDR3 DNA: TGTGCCAGCCGTCGACTAGCGGACTCCAATGAGCAGTTCTTC
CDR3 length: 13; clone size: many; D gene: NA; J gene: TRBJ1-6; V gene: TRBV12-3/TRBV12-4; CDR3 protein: CASSLATTSPLHF; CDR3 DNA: TGTGCCAGCAGTTTAGCGACAACTTCACCCCTCCACTTT
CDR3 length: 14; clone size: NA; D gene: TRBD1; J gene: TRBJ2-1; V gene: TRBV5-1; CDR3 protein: CASSPGQPYNEQFF; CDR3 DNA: TGCGCCAGCAGCCCGGGACAGCCCTACAATGAGCAGTTCTTC
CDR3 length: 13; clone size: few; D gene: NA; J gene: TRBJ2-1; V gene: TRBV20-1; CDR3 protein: CSARGITYNEQFF; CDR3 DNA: TGCAGTGCTAGAGGGATAACCTACAATGAGCAGTTCTTC
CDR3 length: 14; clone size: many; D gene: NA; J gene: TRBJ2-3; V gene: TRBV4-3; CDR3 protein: CASSQEHSVATQYF; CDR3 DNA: TGCGCCAGCAGCCAAGAGCACAGCGTTGCTACGCAGTATTTT
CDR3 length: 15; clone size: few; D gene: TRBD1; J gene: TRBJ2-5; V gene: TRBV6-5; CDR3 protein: CASRRTGLGQETQYF; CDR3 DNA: TGTGCCAGCAGGCGGACAGGGCTAGGGCAAGAGACCCAGTACTTC
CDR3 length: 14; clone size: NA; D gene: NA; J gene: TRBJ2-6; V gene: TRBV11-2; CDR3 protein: CASSLEGNFAVLTF; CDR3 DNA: TGTGCCAGCAGCTTAGAGGGCAATTTCGCCGTCCTGACTTTC
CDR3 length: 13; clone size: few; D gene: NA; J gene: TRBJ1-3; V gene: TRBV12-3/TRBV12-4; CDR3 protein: CASSLGLTRTIYF; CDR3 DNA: TGTGCCAGCAGCCTGGGTCTAACGAGGACCATATATTTT
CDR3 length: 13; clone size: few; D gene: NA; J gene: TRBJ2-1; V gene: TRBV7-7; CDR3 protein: CASSLDKNNEQFF; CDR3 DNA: TGTGCTAGCAGCTTAGACAAGAACAATGAGCAGTTCTTC
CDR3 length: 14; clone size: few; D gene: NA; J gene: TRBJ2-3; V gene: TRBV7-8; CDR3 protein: CASSLFGVGDTQYF; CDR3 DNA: TGTGCCAGCAGCTTATTCGGGGTTGGAGATACGCAGTATTTT
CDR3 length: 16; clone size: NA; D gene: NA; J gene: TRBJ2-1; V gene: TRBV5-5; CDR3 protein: CASSPRHIPLDNEQFF; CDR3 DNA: TGTGCCAGCAGCCCTAGACACATACCCCTGGACAATGAGCAGTTCTTC
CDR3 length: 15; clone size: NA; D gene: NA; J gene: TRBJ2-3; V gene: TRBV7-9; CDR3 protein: CASSRTAPSTDTQYF; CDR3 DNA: TGTGCCAGCAGCCGGACAGCCCCTAGCACAGATACGCAGTATTTT
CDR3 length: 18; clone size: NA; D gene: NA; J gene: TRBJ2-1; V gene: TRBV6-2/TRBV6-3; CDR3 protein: CASSHYAVISSVPNEQFF; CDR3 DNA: TGTGCCAGCAGCCACTACGCGGTAATTAGCTCCGTCCCTAATGAGCAGTTCTTC
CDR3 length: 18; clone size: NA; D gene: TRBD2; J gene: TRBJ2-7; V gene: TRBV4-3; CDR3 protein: CASSQDLGTSGPSYEQYF; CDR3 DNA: TGCGCCAGCAGCCAAGATTTGGGGACTAGCGGGCCATCCTACGAGCAGTACTTC
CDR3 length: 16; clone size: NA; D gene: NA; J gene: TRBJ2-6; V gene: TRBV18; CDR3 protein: CASSPPRSSGANVLTF; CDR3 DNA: TGTGCCAGCTCACCACCGAGGAGCTCTGGGGCCAACGTCCTGACTTTC
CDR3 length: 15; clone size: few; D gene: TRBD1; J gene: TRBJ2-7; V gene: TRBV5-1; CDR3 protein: CASSPGWGTGGEQYF; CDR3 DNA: TGCGCCAGCAGCCCTGGTTGGGGGACAGGTGGCGAGCAGTACTTC
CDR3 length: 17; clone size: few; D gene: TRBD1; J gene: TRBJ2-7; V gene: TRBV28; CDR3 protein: CASSSYGTGTDTYEQYF; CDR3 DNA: TGTGCCAGCAGTTCATATGGGACCGGGACAGACACCTACGAGCAGTACTTC
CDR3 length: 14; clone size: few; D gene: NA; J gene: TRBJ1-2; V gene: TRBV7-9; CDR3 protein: CASSLRAFNYGYTF; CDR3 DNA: TGTGCCAGCAGCTTAAGGGCATTTAACTATGGCTACACCTTC
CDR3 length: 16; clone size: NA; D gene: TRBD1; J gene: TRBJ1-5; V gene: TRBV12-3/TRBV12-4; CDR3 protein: CASSLRTGNSNQPQHF; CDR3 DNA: TGTGCCAGCAGTTTAAGGACAGGCAATAGCAATCAGCCCCAGCATTTT
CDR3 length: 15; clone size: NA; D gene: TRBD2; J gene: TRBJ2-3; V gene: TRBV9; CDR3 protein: CASSGLAGGADTQYF; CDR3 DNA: TGTGCCAGCAGCGGACTAGCGGGGGGGGCAGATACGCAGTATTTT